The present entry profiles one T cell receptor beta chain with its context. Antigen specificity is unknown. This sample is drawn from a study of blood T cells in healthy people across ages. Study details: The template switching approach captured approximately one barcoded beta molecule for every two T cells. Study-wide findings and caveats: Older age went with lower TCR beta diversity per million T cells, in a roughly linear way.

PCR was performed a second time for about 6 to 12 cycles using a sample-barcoded 5' primer and a J-beta primer mix. Each cDNA molecule was tagged by a template-switch adaptor that had 12 random nucleotides. MiXCR, applied by TCRdb to the 5' RACE reads, yields one record per CDR3 protein. The repertoire includes around 2 million distinct CDR3 sequences, about 39% of them detected once, and roughly 24% sits in the top ten. V was cut by 1 base and J by 4 bases, with 13 bases left in between. This CDR3 is 15 amino acids long. Germline V gives CDR1 SGHTA, CDR2 FQGNSA. No fewer than 5.5 micrograms of total RNA were isolated from every sample.

The genes are TRBV7-2 and TRBJ1-2, with no clear D. The origin of this receptor is a human donor in good health. Specimen: blood. The CDR3 coding sequence is TGTGCCAGCAGCTTAGAAGCCGCCGCCAGCTATGGCTACACCTTC. This codes for CASSLEAAASYGYTF.